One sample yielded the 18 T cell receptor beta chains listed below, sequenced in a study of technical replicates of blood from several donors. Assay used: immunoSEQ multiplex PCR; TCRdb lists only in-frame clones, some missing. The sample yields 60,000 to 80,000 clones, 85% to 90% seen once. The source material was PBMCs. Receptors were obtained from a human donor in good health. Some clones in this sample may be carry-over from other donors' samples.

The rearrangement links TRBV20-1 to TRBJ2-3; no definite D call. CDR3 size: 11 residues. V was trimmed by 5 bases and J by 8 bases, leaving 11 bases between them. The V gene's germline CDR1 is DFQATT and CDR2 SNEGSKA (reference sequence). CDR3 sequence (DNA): TGCAGTGCTCCGGATGGAGCTACGCAGTATTTT. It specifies CSAPDGATQYF.

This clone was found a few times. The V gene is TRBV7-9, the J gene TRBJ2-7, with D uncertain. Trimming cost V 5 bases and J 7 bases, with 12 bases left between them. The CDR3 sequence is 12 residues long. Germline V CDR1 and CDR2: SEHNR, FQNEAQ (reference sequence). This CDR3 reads CASSESTREQYF. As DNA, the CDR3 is TGTGCCAGCAGCGAGTCGACGAGGGAGCAGTACTTC.

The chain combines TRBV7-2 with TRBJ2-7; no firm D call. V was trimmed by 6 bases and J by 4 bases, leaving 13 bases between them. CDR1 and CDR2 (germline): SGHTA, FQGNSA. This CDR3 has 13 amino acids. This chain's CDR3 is CASSSLAVYEQYF. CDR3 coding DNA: TGTGCCAGCAGTTCTCTTGCAGTTTACGAGCAGTACTTC.

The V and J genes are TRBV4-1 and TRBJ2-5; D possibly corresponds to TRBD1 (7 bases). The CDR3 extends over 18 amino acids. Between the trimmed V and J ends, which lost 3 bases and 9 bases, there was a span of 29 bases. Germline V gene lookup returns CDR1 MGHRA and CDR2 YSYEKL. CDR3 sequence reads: CASSHSPGVRGPGRAQYF. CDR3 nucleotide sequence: TGCGCCAGCAGCCATTCCCCGGGGGTGAGGGGGCCCGGACGTGCCCAGTACTTC.

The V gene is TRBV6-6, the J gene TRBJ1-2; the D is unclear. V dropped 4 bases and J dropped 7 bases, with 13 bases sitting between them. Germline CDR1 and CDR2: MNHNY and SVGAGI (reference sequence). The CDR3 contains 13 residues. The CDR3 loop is CASSSDGLRGYTF. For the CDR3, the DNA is TGTGCCAGCAGTTCCGACGGACTCCGTGGCTACACCTTC.

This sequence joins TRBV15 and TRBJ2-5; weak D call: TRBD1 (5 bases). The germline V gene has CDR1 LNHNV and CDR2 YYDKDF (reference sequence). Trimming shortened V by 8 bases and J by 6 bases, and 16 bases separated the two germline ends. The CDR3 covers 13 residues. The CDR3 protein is CATGAGKLKTQYF. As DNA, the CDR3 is TGTGCCACCGGGGCAGGGAAATTGAAGACCCAGTACTTC.

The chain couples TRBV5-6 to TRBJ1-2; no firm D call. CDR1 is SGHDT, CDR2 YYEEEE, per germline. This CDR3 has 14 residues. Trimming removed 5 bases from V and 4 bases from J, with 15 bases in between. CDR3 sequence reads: CASSPPRSAYGYTF. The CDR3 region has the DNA TGTGCCAGCAGTCCCCCGAGAAGTGCCTATGGCTACACCTTC.

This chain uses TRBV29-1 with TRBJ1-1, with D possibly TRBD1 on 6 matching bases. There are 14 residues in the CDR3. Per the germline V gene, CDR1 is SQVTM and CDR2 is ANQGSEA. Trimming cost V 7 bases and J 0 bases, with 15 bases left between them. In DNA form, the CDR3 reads TGCAGCGCTCTCTCTAGGACAGTGAACACTGAAGCTTTCTTT. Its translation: CSALSRTVNTEAFF.

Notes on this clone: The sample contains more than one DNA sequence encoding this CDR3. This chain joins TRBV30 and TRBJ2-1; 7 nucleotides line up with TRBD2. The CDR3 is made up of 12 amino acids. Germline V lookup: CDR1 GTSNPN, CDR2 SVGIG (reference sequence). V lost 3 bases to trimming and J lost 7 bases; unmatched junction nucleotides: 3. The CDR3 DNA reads TGTGCCTGGAGCTGGGGGGGAAATGAGCAGTTCTTC. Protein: CAWSWGGNEQFF.

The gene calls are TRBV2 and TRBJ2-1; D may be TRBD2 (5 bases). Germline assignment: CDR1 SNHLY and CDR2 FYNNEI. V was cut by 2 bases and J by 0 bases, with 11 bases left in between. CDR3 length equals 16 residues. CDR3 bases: TGTGCCAGCAGTGAATCCCCGGGAAGCTCCTACAATGAGCAGTTCTTC. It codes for CASSESPGSSYNEQFF.

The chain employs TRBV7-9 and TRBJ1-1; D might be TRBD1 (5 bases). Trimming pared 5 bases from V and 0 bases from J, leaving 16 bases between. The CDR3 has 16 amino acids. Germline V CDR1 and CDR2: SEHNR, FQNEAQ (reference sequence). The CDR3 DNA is TGTGCCAGCAGCCCCAGGGAAACTCTAATGAACACTGAAGCTTTCTTT. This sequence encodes CASSPRETLMNTEAFF.

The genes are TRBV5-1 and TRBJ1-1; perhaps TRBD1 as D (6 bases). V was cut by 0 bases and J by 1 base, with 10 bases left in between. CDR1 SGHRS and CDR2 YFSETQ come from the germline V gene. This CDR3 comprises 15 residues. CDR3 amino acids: CASSLVRGGNTEAFF. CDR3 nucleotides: TGCGCCAGCAGCTTGGTTAGGGGGGGGAACACTGAAGCTTTCTTT. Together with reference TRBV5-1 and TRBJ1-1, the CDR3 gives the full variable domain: KAGVTQTPRYLIKTRGQQVTLSCSPISGHRSVSWYQQTPGQGLQFLFEYFSETQRNKGNFPGRFSGRQFSNSRSEMNVSTLELGDSALYLCASSLVRGGNTEAFFGQGTRLTVV.

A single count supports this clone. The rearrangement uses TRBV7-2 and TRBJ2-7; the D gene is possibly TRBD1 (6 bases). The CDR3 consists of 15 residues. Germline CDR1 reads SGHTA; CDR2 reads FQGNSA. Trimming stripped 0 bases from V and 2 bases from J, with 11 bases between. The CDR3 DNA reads TGTGCCAGCAGCTTAGCCACGGACAGAACCTACGAGCAGTACTTC. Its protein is CASSLATDRTYEQYF.

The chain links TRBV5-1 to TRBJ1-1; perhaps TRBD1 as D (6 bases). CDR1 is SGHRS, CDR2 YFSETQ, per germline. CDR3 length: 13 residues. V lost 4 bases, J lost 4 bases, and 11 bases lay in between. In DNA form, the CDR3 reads TGCGCCAGCAGCCCGGACAGAAGCACTGAAGCTTTCTTT. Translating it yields CASSPDRSTEAFF.

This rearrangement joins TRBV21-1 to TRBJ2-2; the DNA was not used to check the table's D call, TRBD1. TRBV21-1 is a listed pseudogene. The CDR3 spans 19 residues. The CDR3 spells CASSKSWTPGLQYTGELFF. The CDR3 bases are TGTGCCAGCAGCAAGAGTTGGACCCCAGGGCTACAATACACCGGGGAGCTGTTTTTT.

CDR3 loop: CASSGFGQDPIGPNEKLFF. CDR3 nucleotide sequence: TGTGCCAGCAGCGGCTTCGGACAGGACCCGATCGGGCCTAATGAAAAACTGTTTTTT. The chain is built from TRBV5-6 and TRBJ1-4, with 7 bases matching TRBD1. Germline V gives CDR1 SGHDT, CDR2 YYEEEE. This CDR3 spans 19 amino acids. V shed 4 bases, J shed 3 bases, and the junction held 18 bases outside the gene matches.

This CDR3 reads CASSSRGNQPQHF. The CDR3 nucleotides read TGTGCCAGCAGTTCCCGGGGTAATCAGCCCCAGCATTTT. The chain links TRBV6-5 to TRBJ1-5; D is unresolved. V lost 4 bases, J lost 4 bases, and 8 bases lay in between. The CDR3 consists of 13 residues. Germline CDR1 reads MNHEY; CDR2 reads SVGAGI.

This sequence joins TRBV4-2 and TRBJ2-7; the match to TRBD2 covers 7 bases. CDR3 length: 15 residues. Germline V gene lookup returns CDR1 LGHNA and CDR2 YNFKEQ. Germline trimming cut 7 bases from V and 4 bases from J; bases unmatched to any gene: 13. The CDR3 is CASKPARGSLYEQYF. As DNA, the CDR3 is TGTGCCAGCAAGCCGGCGCGGGGGTCCCTTTACGAGCAGTACTTC.